The 9 T cell receptor beta chains listed next were all sequenced from one sample in a study of cytomegalovirus exposure and HLA in healthy donors. Vbeta (60) and Jbeta (13) primers were used in the PCR. Sequenced by immunoSEQ multiplex PCR; TCRdb stores in-frame clones only, minus some. Its table records around 210,000 clones. The material sequenced was PBMCs. All receptors derive from a woman aged 30 to 39 in good health and CMV-seropositive.

The chain combines TRBV29-1 with TRBJ2-6, with D unclear. CDR3 length equals 17 residues. V lost 3 bases, J lost 0 bases, and 15 bases lay in between. CDR1 SQVTM and CDR2 ANQGSEA come from the germline V gene. CDR3 protein: CSVEFRRSPSGANVLTF. CDR3 coding DNA: TGCAGCGTTGAGTTTCGCAGGTCTCCCTCTGGGGCCAACGTCCTGACTTTC.

V is TRBV11-1 and J is TRBJ2-2; maybe TRBD2 (5 bases). The CDR3 loop spans 13 amino acids. Germline CDR1 is SGHAT and CDR2 is FQDESV (reference sequence). The V and J ends lost 5 bases and 1 base respectively, with 5 bases between them. The CDR3 region is CASSRENTGELFF. CDR3 DNA sequence: TGTGCCAGCAGCCGGGAGAACACCGGGGAGCTGTTTTTT.

This chain joins TRBV5-1 and TRBJ2-1, with 8 bases lining up with TRBD1. CDR1 SGHRS and CDR2 YFSETQ come from the germline V gene. The CDR3 covers 14 residues. The V and J ends lost 4 bases and 3 bases, in that order; junction bases with no gene match: 3. The CDR3 protein is CASSPTGVYNEQFF. The CDR3, as DNA: TGCGCCAGCAGCCCGACAGGGGTCTACAATGAGCAGTTCTTC.

The rearrangement uses TRBV6-1 and TRBJ2-6, with D perhaps TRBD1 (7 bases). Trimming took 2 bases from V and 0 from J, leaving 8 bases between them. Germline CDR1 and CDR2: MNHNS and SASEGT. There are 16 residues in the CDR3. CDR3: CASSEQGGSGANVLTF. For the CDR3, the DNA is TGTGCCAGCAGTGAACAGGGGGGCTCTGGGGCCAACGTCCTGACTTTC.

The chain uses TRBV11-2 and TRBJ2-3; unclear D gene. Deletions cut 2 bases from V and 2 bases from J, with 11 bases between. The CDR3 has 15 amino acids. Germline V gene lookup returns CDR1 SGHAT and CDR2 FQNNGV. The CDR3 loop is CASSLNAYNTDTQYF. CDR3 nucleotides: TGTGCCAGCAGCTTAAATGCGTATAACACAGATACGCAGTATTTT.

CDR3 region: CASSYSSTGNQPQHF. In DNA, the CDR3 is TGTGCCAGCAGTTACTCGTCGACAGGCAATCAGCCCCAGCATTTT. This chain links TRBV6-5 with TRBJ1-5; tentative D call: TRBD1 (5 bases). The ends were cut back, 0 bases at V and 2 bases at J, with 8 bases in the middle. Germline V lookup: CDR1 MNHEY, CDR2 SVGAGI. The CDR3 loop spans 15 amino acids.

The chain combines TRBV27 with TRBJ2-3; possible D gene TRBD2, 5 bases. The CDR3 runs 14 residues. V was trimmed by 10 bases and J by 2 bases, leaving 16 bases between them. CDR1 is MNHEY and CDR2 is SMNVEV in the germline V gene (reference sequence). The CDR3 DNA follows: TGTGCCACCCGGACTCCTCTCAACACAGATACGCAGTATTTT. Amino acids: CATRTPLNTDTQYF.

The chain recombines TRBV10-1 with TRBJ1-2; D gene uncertain. CDR3 length equals 13 residues. Germline V gene data show CDR1 as WNHNN and CDR2 as SYGVQD (reference sequence). V lost 3 bases and J lost 2, with 7 bases in between. The CDR3 region is CASSEGGNYGYTF. Here the CDR3 DNA reads TGCGCCAGCAGTGAAGGAGGGAACTATGGCTACACCTTC.

This chain joins TRBV4-2 and TRBJ2-7, with TRBD2 matching over 9 bases. The CDR3 consists of 17 residues. The V segment lost 4 bases and the J segment 2 bases; nucleotides outside the gene matches: 12. From germline, CDR1 is LGHNA and CDR2 YNFKEQ. CDR3 in DNA: TGTGCCAGCAGCCGAGGAGCCGGCAGCGGGAGGACCTACGAGCAGTACTTC. This translates into CASSRGAGSGRTYEQYF.